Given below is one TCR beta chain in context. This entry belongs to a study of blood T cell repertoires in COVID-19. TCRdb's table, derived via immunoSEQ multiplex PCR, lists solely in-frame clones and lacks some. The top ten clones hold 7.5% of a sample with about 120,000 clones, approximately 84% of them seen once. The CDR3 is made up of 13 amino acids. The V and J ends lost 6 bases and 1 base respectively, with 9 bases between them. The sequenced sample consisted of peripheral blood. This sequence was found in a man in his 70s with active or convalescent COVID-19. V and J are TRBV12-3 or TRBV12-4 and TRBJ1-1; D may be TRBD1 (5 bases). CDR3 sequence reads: CASSSQGNTEAFF. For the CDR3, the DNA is TGTGCCAGCAGCTCCCAGGGGAACACTGAAGCTTTCTTT.